These T cell receptor beta chains were read from a single sample in a study of blood T cell repertoires in COVID-19. Measured with immunoSEQ multiplex PCR; TCRdb has only the in-frame clones, and not every one. The sample comprises about 200,000 clones, 80% of which are singletons, and roughly 7% rests with the top ten. The sequenced sample was peripheral blood. The source is an older woman with acute or convalescent COVID-19. Each CDR3 is given with its conserved first and last residue.

j_call | v_call | cdr3_aa
TRBJ2-5 | TRBV14 | CASSQEILAGLEETQYF
TRBJ1-2 | TRBV27 | CASSIDPSDYGYTF
TRBJ2-1 | TRBV5-1 | CASSLDTSSYNEQFF
TRBJ1-6 | TRBV9 | CASSPETGRTPLHF
TRBJ1-2 | TRBV2 | CASRGVNYGYTF
TRBJ2-7 | TRBV5-4 | CASSGRDRTSYEQYF
TRBJ2-7 | TRBV5-1 | CASSPPLAGGLNEQYF
TRBJ2-5 | TRBV6-2/TRBV6-3 | CASSLGLAKRETQYF
TRBJ2-7 | TRBV7-2 | CASSLGGTEIYEQYF
TRBJ1-5 | TRBV19 | CASSGTVLGPQHF
TRBJ1-2 | TRBV9 | CASSSSTGDYGYTF
TRBJ1-5 | TRBV30 | CAWTRSQNQPQHF
TRBJ1-2 | TRBV3-1/TRBV3-2 | CASSHGGVRGYTF
TRBJ1-4 | TRBV18 | CASSAGVDEKLFF
TRBJ2-3 | TRBV5-6 | CASSRRQGGTDTQYF
TRBJ2-7 | TRBV30 | CAWSGLGQRHEQYF
TRBJ2-3 | TRBV7-9 | CASSSTGGYTDTQYF
TRBJ1-4 | TRBV19 | CASSTGSEKLFF
TRBJ2-3 | TRBV6-4 | CASSDGGTDTQYF
TRBJ2-7 | TRBV19 | CASQAGGRGEQYF
TRBJ1-6 | TRBV3-1/TRBV3-2 | CASRAGSYNSPLHF
TRBJ2-7 | TRBV15 | CATSREAGDSYEQYF
TRBJ1-6 | TRBV30 | CAWTLSGGRNSPLHF
TRBJ2-1 | TRBV3-1/TRBV3-2 | CASSQARTQTSGAYNEQFF